This T cell receptor beta chain was sequenced in a study of immune evolution from preneoplasia to lung adenocarcinoma. Study in general: HLA loss of heterozygosity: under 7.5% AIS, about 15% MIA, about 30% ADC, none AAH. Study conclusions and caveats: Clonality was highest in normal lung, lower in later-stage lesions apparently.

The CDR3 covers 14 residues. V was clipped by 6 bases and J by 4 bases; unmatched bases: 9. CDR1 SQVTM and CDR2 ANQGSEA come from the germline V gene. TCRdb's table, derived via immunoSEQ multiplex PCR, lists solely in-frame clones and lacks some. The sample includes approximately 3,700 clones, around 90% of them seen just once. Only a few counts were recorded for this clone. Its antigen remains unidentified. Between about 2013 and 2018, patients underwent resection in Japan or China. Macro-dissection enriched premalignant or tumor cells before nucleic acid extraction. The chain recombines TRBV29-1 with TRBJ1-3, with TRBD1 matching 7 bases. Sequenced input: FFPE minimally invasive lung adenocarcinoma tissue. The receptor was derived from a donor at least 70 years old with lung adenocarcinoma. The CDR3 bases are TGCAGCGTGGAAACAGGGGAATACGGAAACACCATATATTTT. Protein sequence: CSVETGEYGNTIYF.